The 20 T cell receptor beta chains below all came from one sample that was sequenced in a study of CD8 T cells in ankylosing spondylitis. MiXCR, applied by TCRdb to the 5' RACE reads, yields one record per CDR3 protein. Of about 90,000 distinct CDR3 sequences listed, around 27% were seen once; the top ten hold less than 60%. The sequenced material came from blood, either unsorted or a sorted T cell fraction (not recorded which). These receptors all come from a male donor with ankylosing spondylitis or in good health (not recorded which).

This sequence joins TRBV29-1 and TRBJ2-7; 7 positions match TRBD1. CDR1 is SQVTM and CDR2 is ANQGSEA in the germline V gene. CDR3 length: 12 residues. The ends lost 7 bases at V and 5 bases at J; junction bases unmatched: 8. The CDR3 nucleotides read TGCAGCGGACAGGGCCACGAGAACGAGCAGTACTTC. It is translated as CSGQGHENEQYF.

The genes are TRBV29-1 and TRBJ1-5; the D gene is possibly TRBD1 (6 bases). V was trimmed by 7 bases and J by 2 bases, leaving 21 bases between them. Per germline, CDR1 SQVTM and CDR2 ANQGSEA. CDR3 size: 16 residues. CDR3 in amino acids: CSDRDQQGIGNQPQHF. CDR3 coding DNA: TGCAGCGACAGAGATCAACAGGGAATTGGCAATCAGCCCCAGCATTTT.

This clonotype was counted at least ten times. The chain uses TRBV5-1 and TRBJ1-2, with 8 bases matching TRBD1. Losses at the gene ends were 2 bases for V and 5 bases for J; bases not matched to a gene: 2. CDR1 is SGHRS and CDR2 is YFSETQ in the germline V gene. This CDR3 has 13 amino acids. In DNA form, the CDR3 reads TGCGCCAGCAGCTTAGACAGGGGATATGGCTACACCTTC. Its translation: CASSLDRGYGYTF. Full variable domain (remainder filled in from reference TRBV5-1 and TRBJ1-2): KAGVTQTPRYLIKTRGQQVTLSCSPISGHRSVSWYQQTPGQGLQFLFEYFSETQRNKGNFPGRFSGRQFSNSRSEMNVSTLELGDSALYLCASSLDRGYGYTFGSGTRLTVV.

The V gene is TRBV6-1, the J gene TRBJ2-1; D is uncertain. Germline V gives CDR1 MNHNS, CDR2 SASEGT. CDR3 length equals 11 residues. The ends were cut back, 8 bases at V and 4 bases at J, with 6 bases in the middle. The DNA of the CDR3 is TGTGCCAGCGTCGATTACAATGAGCAGTTCTTC. Its translation is CASVDYNEQFF.

This clonotype was seen only a few times. The chain is built from TRBV15 and TRBJ1-5; D is undetermined. The CDR3 is made up of 15 amino acids. V lost 3 bases and J 4 bases, leaving 13 bases between the germline ends. Per germline, CDR1 LNHNV and CDR2 YYDKDF (reference sequence). CDR3 DNA: TGTGCCACCAGCAGGGAAACAGAGCCAAATCAGCCCCAGCATTTT. Its protein product is CATSRETEPNQPQHF.

At least ten counts were recorded for this clonotype. The chain links TRBV6-5 to TRBJ1-2; no firm D call. V was cut by 2 bases and J by 6 bases, with 13 bases left in between. The CDR3 runs to 14 residues. Germline lookup yields CDR1 MNHEY and CDR2 SVGAGI. The CDR3 region is CASSYLKDGDGYTF. The DNA of the CDR3 is TGTGCCAGCAGTTACCTGAAAGATGGGGATGGCTACACCTTC.

The chain recombines TRBV12-3 or TRBV12-4 with TRBJ1-4; TRBD1 might be the D (5 bases). The V gene lost 7 bases and the J gene lost 1 base, with 13 bases spanning the gap. The CDR3 is 15 amino acids. CDR3 protein: CASTRSGGTNEKLFF. The CDR3 coding sequence is TGTGCCAGCACCAGATCGGGGGGAACTAATGAAAAACTGTTTTTT.

This chain uses TRBV20-1 with TRBJ1-1; 10 bases align to TRBD1. V lost 3 bases to trimming and J lost 5 bases; unmatched junction nucleotides: 9. The CDR3 consists of 15 residues. Germline assignment: CDR1 DFQATT and CDR2 SNEGSKA (reference sequence). Written as DNA, the CDR3 is TGCAGTGCTAGTGGGGGGACAGGGGCCCGGACTGAAGCTTTCTTT. It specifies CSASGGTGARTEAFF.

This clonotype was counted ten times or more. The CDR3 DNA sequence: TGCGCCAGCAGCCACGATACGGCGGGACAGGGTGTTCAGTACACTGAAGCTTTCTTT. Protein sequence: CASSHDTAGQGVQYTEAFF. The chain links TRBV4-1 to TRBJ1-1; 9 bases fit TRBD1. This CDR3 region has 19 residues. CDR1 is MGHRA, CDR2 YSYEKL, per germline. V lost 3 bases, J lost 3 bases, and 17 bases stayed unmatched.

This rearrangement joins TRBV3-1 to TRBJ1-5, with D possibly being TRBD1 (6 bases). Trimming shortened V by 0 bases and J by 2 bases, and 14 bases separated the two germline ends. This CDR3 has 17 residues. Germline V CDR1 and CDR2: LGHDT, YNNKEL (reference sequence). The CDR3: CASSQDGRGRRNQPQHF. Written as DNA, the CDR3 is TGTGCCAGCAGCCAAGATGGCCGGGGGCGACGCAATCAGCCCCAGCATTTT.

The CDR3 DNA reads TGTGCCAGCAGCCGAAGGCGGGATACGCAGTATTTT. Protein: CASSRRRDTQYF. J is TRBJ2-3 and V is TRBV7-2, with D unclear. The CDR3 totals 12 residues. Trimming shortened V by 5 bases and J by 6 bases, and 9 bases separated the two germline ends. Germline V lookup: CDR1 SGHTA, CDR2 FQGNSA.

The chain recombines TRBV20-1 with TRBJ2-1, with 13 bases aligning to TRBD2. The J segment lost 8 bases and the V segment lost 5 bases, leaving 6 bases of the junction unmatched. The length of the CDR3 is 14 residues. Per the germline V gene, CDR1 is DFQATT and CDR2 is SNEGSKA (reference sequence). CDR3 in amino acids: CSAPRTSGGDEQFF. The DNA of the CDR3 is TGCAGTGCTCCCCGGACTAGCGGGGGAGATGAGCAGTTCTTC.

J is TRBJ2-3 and V is TRBV7-3; 8 bases align to TRBD1. The CDR3 runs to 15 residues. CDR1 is SGHTA, CDR2 FQGTGA, per germline. J gave up 1 base and V 1 base, and 1 base lay outside the gene matches. The CDR3 DNA reads TGTGCCAGCAGCTTAATGGGACAGGGCACAGATACGCAGTATTTT. Translated: CASSLMGQGTDTQYF.

The chain combines TRBV5-1 with TRBJ1-2; the D gene is possibly TRBD1 (5 bases). Trimming removed 0 bases from V and 4 bases from J, with 13 bases in between. The CDR3 runs to 15 residues. Germline CDR1 reads SGHRS; CDR2 reads YFSETQ. CDR3: CASSLAGTTAYGYTF. The CDR3 DNA sequence: TGCGCCAGCAGCTTGGCCGGGACCACGGCCTATGGCTACACCTTC.

This chain links TRBV7-3 with TRBJ2-3, with D maybe TRBD1 (5 bases). CDR1 SGHTA and CDR2 FQGTGA come from the germline V gene. The CDR3 consists of 14 residues. V lost 3 bases to trimming and J lost 0 bases, with 7 bases between them. DNA for the CDR3: TGTGCCAGCAGCTTTCAGGGAAGCACAGATACGCAGTATTTT. Translating it yields CASSFQGSTDTQYF.

This clonotype showed up just a few times. The chain links TRBV7-9 to TRBJ1-4; 7 nucleotides align to TRBD1. The germline V gene encodes CDR1 SEHNR and CDR2 FQNEAQ (reference sequence). CDR3 size: 15 residues. The J segment lost 5 bases and the V segment lost 2 bases, leaving 5 bases of the junction unmatched. Here the CDR3 DNA reads TGTGCCAGCAGCTTATCTGGGACAGCAAATGAAAAACTGTTTTTT. It codes for CASSLSGTANEKLFF.

V gene TRBV24-1 combines with J gene TRBJ2-5; TRBD1 matches 8 bases. V shed 4 bases, J shed 3 bases, and the junction held 12 bases outside the gene matches. CDR1 and CDR2 (germline): KGHDR, SFDVKD. This CDR3 contains 17 residues. The CDR3 DNA sequence: TGTGCCACCAGTGACCGGGACAGGCCACCTTTCAAAGAGACCCAGTACTTC. This sequence encodes CATSDRDRPPFKETQYF.

CDR3 residues: CSVEDLLMNTEAFF. The DNA of the CDR3 is TGCAGCGTTGAAGATCTACTGATGAACACTGAAGCTTTCTTT. This chain connects TRBV29-1 to TRBJ1-1; D is unclear. With 0 bases removed from V and 0 bases from J, the gap between germline ends came to 8 bases. CDR3 length: 14 residues. Germline CDR1 is SQVTM and CDR2 is ANQGSEA.

This clonotype was recorded at least ten times. This chain uses TRBV5-1 with TRBJ2-3, with D perhaps being TRBD1 or TRBD2 (5 bases each). Looked up from germline, CDR1 is SGHRS and CDR2 is YFSETQ. The V gene lost 4 bases and the J gene lost 3 bases, with 12 bases spanning the gap. The CDR3 extends over 14 amino acids. DNA for the CDR3: TGCGCCAGCAGCCCTTCAGGGAGAACAGATACGCAGTATTTT. Its protein product is CASSPSGRTDTQYF.

V gene TRBV20-1 combines with J gene TRBJ2-3, with TRBD2 matching over 10 bases. This CDR3 has 20 amino acids. V gave up 0 bases and J gave up 3 bases; unmatched junction bases: 18. Germline assignment: CDR1 DFQATT and CDR2 SNEGSKA (reference sequence). CDR3 in amino acids: CSARDTPTSGPRGVTDTQYF. As DNA, the CDR3 is TGCAGTGCTAGAGATACTCCGACTAGCGGGCCTCGTGGGGTTACAGATACGCAGTATTTT.